The entry below describes one TCR beta chain. It may be a read error: a sequence one base away is much more abundant. This entry is derived from a study of spatial heterogeneity in lung cancer. The time point denotes: sample taken at primary tumor resection. CDR1 is SGHAT, CDR2 FQNNGV, per germline. The CDR3 sequence is 16 residues long. The ends were cut back, 1 base at V and 4 bases at J, with 16 bases in the middle. Carried by each TCR cDNA molecule was a unique molecular identifier. TCRdb independently ran MiXCR on the 5' RACE reads; one entry per CDR3 protein. The sample includes about 35,000 distinct CDR3 sequences, around 3.1% of them seen just once.

This sequence joins TRBV11-2 and TRBJ1-2, with D maybe TRBD1 (5 bases). The origin of this receptor is a male donor with early-stage non-small cell lung cancer. Sequencing used normal lung tissue next to the tumor, obtained at surgery. The CDR3 bases are TGTGCCAGCAGCTTAGGGGCCGGGGCTCGCATCTATGGCTACACCTTC. Translating it yields CASSLGAGARIYGYTF. Looking up the rest from reference TRBV11-2 and TRBJ1-2 gives the full variable domain: EAGVAQSPRYKIIEKRQSVAFWCNPISGHATLYWYQQILGQGPKLLIQFQNNGVVDDSQLPKDRFSAERLKGVDSTLKIQPAKLEDSAVYLCASSLGAGARIYGYTFGSGTRLTVV.